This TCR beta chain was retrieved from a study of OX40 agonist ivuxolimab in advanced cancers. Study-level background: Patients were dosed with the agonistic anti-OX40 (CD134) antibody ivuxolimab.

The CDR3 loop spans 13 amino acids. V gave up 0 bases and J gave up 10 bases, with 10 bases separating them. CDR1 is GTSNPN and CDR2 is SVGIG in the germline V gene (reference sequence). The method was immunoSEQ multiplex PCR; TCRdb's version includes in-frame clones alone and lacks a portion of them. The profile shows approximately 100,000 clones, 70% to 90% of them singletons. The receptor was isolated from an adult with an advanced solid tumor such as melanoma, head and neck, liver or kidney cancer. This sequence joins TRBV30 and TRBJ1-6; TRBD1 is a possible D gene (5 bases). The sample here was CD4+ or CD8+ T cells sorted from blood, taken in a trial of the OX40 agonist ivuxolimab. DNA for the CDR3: TGTGCCTGGAGTGTACAGGAAGGCTCACCCCTCCACTTT. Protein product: CAWSVQEGSPLHF.